These T cell receptor beta chains were read from a single sample in a study of cytomegalovirus exposure and HLA in healthy donors. TCRdb's table, derived via immunoSEQ multiplex PCR, lists solely in-frame clones and lacks some. The sample gives 200,000 or so clones, 80% to 90% of which show up once; around 3% is in the top ten. Input material: PBMCs. The receptors here all came from a man aged 25-40 years in good health and CMV-seronegative. Both conserved end residues are part of each CDR3. A D gene is named only where the DNA matches it firmly. A row's size may be missing; if present it is once, few, many or a size class.

TRBV4-1	16	-	TRBJ2-1	-	CASSQDSSPTYNEQFF	TGCGCCAGCAGCCAAGACTCTAGCCCGACCTACAATGAGCAGTTCTTC
TRBV5-6	14	-	TRBJ1-1	-	CASSLDSRNTEAFF	TGTGCCAGCAGCTTGGACAGCCGAAACACTGAAGCTTTCTTT
TRBV11-2	15	TRBD1	TRBJ2-5	once	CASSPRDRGQETQYF	TGTGCCAGCAGCCCGAGGGACAGGGGACAAGAGACCCAGTACTTC
TRBV5-5	12	-	TRBJ2-7	-	CASSLVPYEQYF	TGTGCCAGCAGCTTGGTCCCATACGAGCAGTACTTC
TRBV14	14	TRBD1	TRBJ2-7	-	CASSPGQVAYEQYF	TGTGCCAGCAGCCCCGGACAGGTCGCCTACGAGCAGTACTTC
TRBV6-8	15	TRBD1	TRBJ1-2	-	CASRPDRGATYGYTF	TGTGCCAGCAGACCGGACAGGGGGGCCACCTATGGCTACACCTTC
TRBV27	15	TRBD1	TRBJ1-1	-	CASSPGQGARTEAFF	TGTGCCAGCAGTCCGGGACAGGGGGCGCGAACTGAAGCTTTCTTT
TRBV14	14	-	TRBJ2-1	-	CASSQDRVYNEQFF	TGTGCCAGCAGCCAAGACAGGGTTTACAATGAGCAGTTCTTC
TRBV15	14	TRBD2	TRBJ2-7	-	CATSRRQGGYEQYF	TGTGCCACCAGCAGACGTCAGGGAGGGTACGAGCAGTACTTC
TRBV27	13	-	TRBJ1-1	-	CASSFRGGTEAFF	TGTGCCAGCAGTTTTCGCGGGGGCACTGAAGCTTTCTTT
TRBV19	14	TRBD2	TRBJ2-1	-	CASKAGYSYNEQFF	TGTGCCAGTAAAGCGGGATACTCCTACAATGAGCAGTTCTTC
TRBV9	14	TRBD2	TRBJ2-5	few	CASSASGGAETQYF	TGTGCCAGCAGCGCTAGCGGGGGGGCGGAGACCCAGTACTTC
TRBV19	15	TRBD1	TRBJ2-2	few	CASSIGTGRTGELFF	TGTGCCAGTAGTATAGGGACAGGCAGGACCGGGGAGCTGTTTTTT
TRBV7-9	13	-	TRBJ2-2	-	CASSLRDTGELFF	TGTGCCAGCAGCTTACGGGACACCGGGGAGCTGTTTTTT
TRBV4-2	14	-	TRBJ2-7	once	CASSQALGAYEQYF	TGTGCCAGCAGCCAAGCGTTAGGAGCCTACGAGCAGTACTTC
TRBV10-3	14	TRBD2	TRBJ2-2	-	CASTGRENTGELFF	TGTGCCAGTACGGGGAGGGAGAACACCGGGGAGCTGTTTTTT
TRBV2	16	TRBD1	TRBJ1-1	-	CASSGQGVTMNTEAFF	TGTGCCAGCAGCGGACAGGGGGTGACGATGAACACTGAAGCTTTCTTT
TRBV4-3	18	TRBD2	TRBJ2-3	-	CASSQDTRGGWSTDTQYF	TGCGCCAGCAGCCAAGATACCCGGGGGGGTTGGAGCACAGATACGCAGTATTTT
TRBV5-1	18	TRBD2	TRBJ2-5	-	CASSSYYGLAGGMETQYF	TGCGCCAGCAGCTCCTATTACGGACTAGCGGGGGGGATGGAGACCCAGTACTTC
TRBV7-2	15	TRBD1	TRBJ2-7	-	CASSLEGQGGYEQYF	TGTGCCAGCAGCTTAGAGGGACAGGGTGGTTACGAGCAGTACTTC
TRBV7-2	15	-	TRBJ2-2	once	CASRIADSRTGELFF	TGTGCCAGCCGGATAGCGGACTCGCGCACCGGGGAGCTGTTTTTT
TRBV6-1	14	-	TRBJ2-1	-	CASSVGQLGFEQFF	TGTGCCAGCAGTGTTGGCCAGCTCGGGTTTGAGCAGTTCTTC
TRBV11-2	14	-	TRBJ2-2	-	CASSPRGDTGELFF	TGTGCCAGCAGCCCTCGGGGAGACACCGGGGAGCTGTTTTTT
TRBV11-2	16	-	TRBJ2-7	-	CASSVAGSSRTYEQYF	TGTGCCAGCAGCGTGGCAGGGTCTTCAAGGACCTACGAGCAGTACTTC